This TCR beta chain was identified in a study of cytomegalovirus exposure and HLA in healthy donors. The PCR contained 60 Vbeta and 13 Jbeta primers. Sequencing used immunoSEQ multiplex PCR; TCRdb keeps in-frame clones, though not all of them. Among roughly 200,000 clones, 65% to 80% were seen once, and the ten largest hold about 1.7%. Study results and limitations: Sequencing likely caused a cluster of highly shared sequence variants. The number of N-insertions in an Asian-associated ancestry cluster was reportedly below the roughly 670-donor mean in a later analysis. Association of a missense DCLRE1C variant with TCR beta V- and J-gene trimming was reported in a later analysis. Analyzed later, association rates of TCRs varied across HLA loci, with DRB1 most and HLA-C fewest.

With respect to this clone: Its target is unknown.

Germline-derived CDR1 and CDR2 are MGHRA and YSYEKL. CDR3 length: 13 residues. V was shortened by 1 base and J by 3 bases, with 6 bases between the two germline ends. Sequencing was performed on PBMCs. The TCR comes from a man between 50 and 59 years old in good health and CMV-seronegative. The chain couples TRBV4-1 to TRBJ2-5; D gene ambiguous. For the CDR3, the DNA is TGCGCCAGCAGCCAAGGCGAAAAAGAGACCCAGTACTTC. Protein product: CASSQGEKETQYF.